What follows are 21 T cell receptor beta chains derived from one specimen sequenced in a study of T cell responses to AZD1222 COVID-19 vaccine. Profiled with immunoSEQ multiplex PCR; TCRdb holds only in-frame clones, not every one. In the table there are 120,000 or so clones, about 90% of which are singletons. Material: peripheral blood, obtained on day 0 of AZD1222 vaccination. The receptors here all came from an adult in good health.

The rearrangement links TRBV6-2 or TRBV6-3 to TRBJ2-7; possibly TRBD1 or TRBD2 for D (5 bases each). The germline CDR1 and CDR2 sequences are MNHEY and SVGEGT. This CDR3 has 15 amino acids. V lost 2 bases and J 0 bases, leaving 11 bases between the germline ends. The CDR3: CASSYGDRSSYEQYF. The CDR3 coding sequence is TGTGCCAGCAGTTACGGGGACCGCAGCTCCTACGAGCAGTACTTC.

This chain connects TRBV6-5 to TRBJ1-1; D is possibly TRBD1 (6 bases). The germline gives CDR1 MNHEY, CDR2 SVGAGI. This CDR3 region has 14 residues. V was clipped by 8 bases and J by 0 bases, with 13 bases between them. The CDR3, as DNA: TGTGCCAGCCGGGGGCAGCTGATGAACACTGAAGCTTTCTTT. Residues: CASRGQLMNTEAFF.

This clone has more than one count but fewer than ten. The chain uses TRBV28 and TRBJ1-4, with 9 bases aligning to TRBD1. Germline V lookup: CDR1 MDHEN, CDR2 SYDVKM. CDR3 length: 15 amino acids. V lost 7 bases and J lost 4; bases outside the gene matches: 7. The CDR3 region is CASNIPGQGNEKLFF. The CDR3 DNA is TGTGCCAGCAATATCCCGGGACAGGGTAATGAAAAACTGTTTTTT.

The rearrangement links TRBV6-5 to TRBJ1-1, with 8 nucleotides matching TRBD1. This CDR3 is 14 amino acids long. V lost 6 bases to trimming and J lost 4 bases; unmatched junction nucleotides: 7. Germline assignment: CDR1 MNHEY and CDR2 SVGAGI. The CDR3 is CASRRTGSSTEAFF. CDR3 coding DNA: TGTGCCAGCAGGAGGACAGGGAGTAGCACTGAAGCTTTCTTT.

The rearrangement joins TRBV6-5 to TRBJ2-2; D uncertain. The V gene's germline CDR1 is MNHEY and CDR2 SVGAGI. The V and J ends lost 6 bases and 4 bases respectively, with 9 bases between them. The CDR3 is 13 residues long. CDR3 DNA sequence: TGTGCCAGCAGCCTGATAATCACCGGGGAGCTGTTTTTT. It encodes CASSLIITGELFF.

The CDR3 DNA sequence: TGTGCCAGCAGTCGCCTCAGGGGAACCTACGAGCAGTACTTC. Protein sequence: CASSRLRGTYEQYF. The rearrangement links TRBV6-2 or TRBV6-3 to TRBJ2-7, with a possible D match to TRBD1 (6 bases). V shed 5 bases and J shed 2 bases, with 13 bases lying between them. There are 14 residues in the CDR3. Germline assignment: CDR1 MNHEY and CDR2 SVGEGT.

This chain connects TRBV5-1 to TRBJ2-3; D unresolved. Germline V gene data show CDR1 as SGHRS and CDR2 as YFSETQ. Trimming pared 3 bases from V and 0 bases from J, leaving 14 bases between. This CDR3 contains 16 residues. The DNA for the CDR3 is TGCGCCAGCAGCTACCTCGGAGCCACTAGCACAGATACGCAGTATTTT. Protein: CASSYLGATSTDTQYF.

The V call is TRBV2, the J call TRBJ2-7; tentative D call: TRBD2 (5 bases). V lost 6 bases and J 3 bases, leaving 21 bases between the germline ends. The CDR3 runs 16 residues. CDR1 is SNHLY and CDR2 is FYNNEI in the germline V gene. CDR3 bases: TGTGCCAGCAGCGAAAGCGGTCTAGCACCGCGCTACGAGCAGTACTTC. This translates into CASSESGLAPRYEQYF.

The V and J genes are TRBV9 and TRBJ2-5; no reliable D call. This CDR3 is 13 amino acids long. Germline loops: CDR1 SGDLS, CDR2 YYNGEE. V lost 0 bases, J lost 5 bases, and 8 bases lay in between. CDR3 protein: CASSVVWGETQYF. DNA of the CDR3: TGTGCCAGCAGCGTAGTGTGGGGTGAGACCCAGTACTTC.

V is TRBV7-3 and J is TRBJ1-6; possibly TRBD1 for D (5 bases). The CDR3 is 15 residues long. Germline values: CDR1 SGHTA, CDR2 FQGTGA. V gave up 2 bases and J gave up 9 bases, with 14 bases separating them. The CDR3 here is CASSLWGERGSPLHF. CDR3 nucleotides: TGTGCCAGCAGCTTATGGGGCGAACGAGGTTCACCCCTCCACTTT.

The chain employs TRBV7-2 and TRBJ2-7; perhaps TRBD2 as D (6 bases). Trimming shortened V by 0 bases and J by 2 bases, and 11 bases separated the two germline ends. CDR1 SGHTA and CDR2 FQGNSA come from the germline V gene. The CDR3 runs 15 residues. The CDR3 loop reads CASSLAASVAYEQYF. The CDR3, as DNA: TGTGCCAGCAGCTTAGCGGCTAGCGTGGCCTACGAGCAGTACTTC. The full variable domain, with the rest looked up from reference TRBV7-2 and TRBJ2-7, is GAGVSQSPSNKVTEKGKDVELRCDPISGHTALYWYRQSLGQGLEFLIYFQGNSAPDKSGLPSDRFSAERTGGSVSTLTIQRTQQEDSAVYLCASSLAASVAYEQYFGPGTRLTVT.

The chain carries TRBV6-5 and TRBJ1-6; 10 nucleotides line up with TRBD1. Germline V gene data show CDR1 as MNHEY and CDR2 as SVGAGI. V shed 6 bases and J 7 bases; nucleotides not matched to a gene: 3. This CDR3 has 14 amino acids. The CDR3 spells CASRGTGENSPLHF. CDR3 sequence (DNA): TGTGCCAGCAGAGGGACAGGGGAGAATTCACCCCTCCACTTT.

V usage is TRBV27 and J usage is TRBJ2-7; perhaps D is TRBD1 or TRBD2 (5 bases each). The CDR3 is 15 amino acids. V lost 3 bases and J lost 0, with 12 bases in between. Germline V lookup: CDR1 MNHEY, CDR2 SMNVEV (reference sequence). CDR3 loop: CASSFRAGSSYEQYF. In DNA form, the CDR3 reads TGTGCCAGCAGTTTTCGTGCAGGGAGCTCCTACGAGCAGTACTTC.

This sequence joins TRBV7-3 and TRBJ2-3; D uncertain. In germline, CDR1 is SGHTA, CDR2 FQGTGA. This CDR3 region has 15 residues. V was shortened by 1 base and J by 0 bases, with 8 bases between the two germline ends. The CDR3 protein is CASSLIVGSTDTQYF. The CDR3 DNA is TGTGCCAGCAGCTTAATCGTTGGGAGCACAGATACGCAGTATTTT.

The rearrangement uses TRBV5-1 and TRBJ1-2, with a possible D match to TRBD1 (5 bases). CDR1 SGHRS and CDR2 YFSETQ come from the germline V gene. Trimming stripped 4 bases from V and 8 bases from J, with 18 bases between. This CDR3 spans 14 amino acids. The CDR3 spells CASSPDAGALGYTF. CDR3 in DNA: TGCGCCAGCAGCCCGGATGCCGGGGCCCTCGGCTACACCTTC.

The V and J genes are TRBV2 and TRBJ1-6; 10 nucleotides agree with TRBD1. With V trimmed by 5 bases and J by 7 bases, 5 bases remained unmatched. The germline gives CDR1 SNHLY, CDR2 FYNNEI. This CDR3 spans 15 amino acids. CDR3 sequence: CASSPGQGRNSPLHF. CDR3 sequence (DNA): TGTGCCAGCAGTCCGGGACAGGGGCGAAATTCACCCCTCCACTTT. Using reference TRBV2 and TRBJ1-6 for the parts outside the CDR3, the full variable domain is EPEVTQTPSHQVTQMGQEVILRCVPISNHLYFYWYRQILGQKVEFLVSFYNNEISEKSEIFDDQFSVERPDGSNFTLKIRSTKLEDSAMYFCASSPGQGRNSPLHFGNGTRLTVT.

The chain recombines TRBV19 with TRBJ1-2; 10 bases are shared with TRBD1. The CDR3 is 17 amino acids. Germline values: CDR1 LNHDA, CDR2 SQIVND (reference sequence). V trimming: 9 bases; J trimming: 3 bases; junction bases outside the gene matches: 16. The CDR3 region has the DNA TGTGCCAGCCAAACCCCGGGACAGGGGACCCCTGACTATGGCTACACCTTC. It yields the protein CASQTPGQGTPDYGYTF.

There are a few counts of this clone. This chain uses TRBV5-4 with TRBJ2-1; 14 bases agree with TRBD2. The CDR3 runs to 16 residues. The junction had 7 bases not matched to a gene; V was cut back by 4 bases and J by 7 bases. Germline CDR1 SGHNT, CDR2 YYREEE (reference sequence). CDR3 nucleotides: TGTGCCAGCAGCCAATCGACTAGCGGGAGGGTGAATGAGCAGTTCTTC. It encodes CASSQSTSGRVNEQFF.

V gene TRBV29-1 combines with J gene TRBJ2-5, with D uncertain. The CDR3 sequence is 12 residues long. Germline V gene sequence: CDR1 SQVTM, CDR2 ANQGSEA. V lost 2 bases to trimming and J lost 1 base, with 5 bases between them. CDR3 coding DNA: TGCAGCGTTGAACAGCGCCAAGAGACCCAGTACTTC. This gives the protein CSVEQRQETQYF.

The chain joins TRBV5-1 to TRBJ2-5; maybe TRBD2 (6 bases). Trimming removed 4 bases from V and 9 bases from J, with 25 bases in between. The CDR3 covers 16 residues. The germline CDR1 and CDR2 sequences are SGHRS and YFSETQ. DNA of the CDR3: TGCGCCAGCAGCCCTTACCCCGGGACTCCCCAGGAGGCCCAGTACTTC. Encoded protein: CASSPYPGTPQEAQYF.

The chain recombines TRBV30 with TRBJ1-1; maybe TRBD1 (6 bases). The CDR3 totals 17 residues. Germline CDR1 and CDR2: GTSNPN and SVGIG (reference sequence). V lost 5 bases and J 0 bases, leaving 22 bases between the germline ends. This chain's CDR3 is CAWARPGASGMNTEAFF. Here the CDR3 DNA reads TGTGCCTGGGCGCGCCCAGGGGCTTCGGGTATGAACACTGAAGCTTTCTTT.